These 9 T cell receptor beta chains were all obtained from the same sample, sequenced in a study of T-cell reconstitution after alpha-beta-depleted transplantation in children (dated by TCRdb to 2016 to 2017). Libraries came from PCR. The listed sequencing device is Illumina HiSeq 2500. TCR library preparation used molecular barcoding, with unique molecular identifiers applied to normalize quantification of the TCRbeta repertoire. The raw public data were reprocessed by TCRdb itself: fastp quality trimming at Q25, MiXCR clonotype calling, in-frame beta chains only. Each entry merges the rows of one CDR3 protein and shows their most common DNA and genes. Counted in this sample were about 1,000,000 distinct CDR3 sequences; about 30% of them appeared once. Together, the top ten hold 25% to 35% of the sample. Read against the paper, the sample's treatment or condition label means: allogeneic hematopoietic cell transplantation with graft depleted of TCRalphabeta T cells and CD19 B cells.

The sample in question was PBMCs, mostly from graft donor cells, obtained 360 days after TCRalphabeta/CD19-depleted stem cell transplant. These receptor sequences come from a boy in the first two years of life who had a stem cell transplant for SCID, so the T cells may come from the graft donor.

V usage is TRBV11-2 and J usage is TRBJ2-5; possibly TRBD1 or TRBD2 for D (6 bases each). This CDR3 is built from 12 residues. V shed 5 bases and J shed 6 bases, with 10 bases lying between them. The germline CDR1 and CDR2 sequences are SGHAT and FQNNGV. Here the CDR3 reads CASSGGPQTQYF. CDR3 sequence (DNA): TGTGCCAGCAGCGGGGGGCCTCAGACCCAGTACTTC.

The gene calls are TRBV5-1 and TRBJ2-5; possible D gene TRBD1, 6 bases. The CDR3 consists of 15 residues. Germline V gene data show CDR1 as SGHRS and CDR2 as YFSETQ. V lost 2 bases, J lost 4 bases, and 15 bases lay in between. CDR3: CASSFEGVRGETQYF. In nucleotides, the CDR3 is TGCGCCAGCAGCTTCGAGGGGGTAAGAGGAGAGACCCAGTACTTC. Drawing the rest from reference TRBV5-1 and TRBJ2-5, the complete variable domain is KAGVTQTPRYLIKTRGQQVTLSCSPISGHRSVSWYQQTPGQGLQFLFEYFSETQRNKGNFPGRFSGRQFSNSRSEMNVSTLELGDSALYLCASSFEGVRGETQYFGPGTRLLVL.

CDR3 protein: CASSPSGRDTGELFF. The CDR3 nucleotides are TGTGCCAGCTCACCATCAGGGAGGGACACCGGGGAGCTGTTTTTT. The chain is built from TRBV18 and TRBJ2-2, with 7 bases matching TRBD2. Trimming took 2 bases from V and 3 from J; bases not matched to a gene: 3. The CDR3 totals 15 residues. Germline CDR1 is KGHSH and CDR2 is LQKENI.

This clonotype was recorded a few times. The chain carries TRBV10-3 and TRBJ1-2; D is uncertain. Germline V gene lookup returns CDR1 ENHRY and CDR2 SYGVKD. The CDR3 extends over 15 amino acids. Trimming left V 2 bases short and J 4 bases short, with 14 bases between. CDR3 sequence (DNA): TGTGCCATCAGTGAGGGGTTTGGGGAGTCCTATGGCTACACCTTC. Encoded protein: CAISEGFGESYGYTF.

The J gene is TRBJ2-7, the V gene TRBV2, with D maybe TRBD1 (6 bases). Germline V CDR1 and CDR2: SNHLY, FYNNEI. CDR3 size: 12 residues. V gave up 2 bases and J gave up 5 bases, with 7 bases separating them. The DNA of the CDR3 is TGTGCCAGCAGTGAATGGGACAACGAGCAGTACTTC. It yields the protein CASSEWDNEQYF.

The rearrangement uses TRBV4-3 and TRBJ1-4; D call uncertain. V was clipped by 0 bases and J by 5 bases, with 13 bases between them. Germline loops: CDR1 LGHNA, CDR2 YSLEER. CDR3 length equals 16 residues. This CDR3 is CASSQDLRQGNEKLFF. In DNA, the CDR3 is TGCGCCAGCAGCCAAGATCTAAGGCAAGGAAATGAAAAACTGTTTTTT.

The rearrangement uses TRBV7-9 and TRBJ1-4; a weak D match, TRBD1 (6 bases). The length of the CDR3 is 17 residues. The V gene lost 5 bases and the J gene lost 8 bases, with 24 bases spanning the gap. Germline V lookup: CDR1 SEHNR, CDR2 FQNEAQ (reference sequence). As DNA, the CDR3 is TGTGCCAGCAGCGAGGTCGAGACCGGGACACAGCGCGAAAAACTGTTTTTT. Translating it yields CASSEVETGTQREKLFF.

The chain employs TRBV6-5 and TRBJ2-1; 13 nucleotides agree with TRBD2. The CDR3 loop spans 17 amino acids. The V gene end was trimmed by 0 bases and the J gene end by 2 bases; junction bases not matched to a gene: 1. CDR1 MNHEY and CDR2 SVGAGI come from the germline V gene. The CDR3 nucleotides read TGTGCCAGCAGTTACTCTGGACTAGCGGGGGCCTACAATGAGCAGTTCTTC. Amino acid sequence: CASSYSGLAGAYNEQFF.

J is TRBJ2-1 and V is TRBV3-1; 7 nucleotides match TRBD2. Per the germline V gene, CDR1 is LGHDT and CDR2 is YNNKEL (reference sequence). The V gene end was trimmed by 1 base and the J gene end by 9 bases; junction bases not matched to a gene: 3. The CDR3 is 13 amino acids. The chain's CDR3 is CASSQGTGGEQFF. The CDR3 coding sequence is TGTGCCAGCAGCCAAGGAACGGGGGGTGAGCAGTTCTTC.